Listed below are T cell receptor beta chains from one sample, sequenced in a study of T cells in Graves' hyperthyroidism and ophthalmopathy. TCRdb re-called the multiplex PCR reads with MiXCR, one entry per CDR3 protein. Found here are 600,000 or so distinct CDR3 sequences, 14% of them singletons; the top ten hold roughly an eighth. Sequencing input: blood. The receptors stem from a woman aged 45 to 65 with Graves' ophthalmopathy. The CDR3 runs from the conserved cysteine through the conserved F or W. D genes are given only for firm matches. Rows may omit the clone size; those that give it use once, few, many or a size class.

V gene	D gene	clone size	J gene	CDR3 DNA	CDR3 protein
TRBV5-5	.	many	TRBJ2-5	TGTGCCAGCAGCTCCCTCTCTCGGGGAGGCCCGGGGGAGGAGACCCAGTACTTC	CASSSLSRGGPGEETQYF
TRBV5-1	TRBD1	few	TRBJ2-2	TGCGCCAGCAGCGTCCGGGACAGGGCTGGCGGGGAGCTGTTTTTT	CASSVRDRAGGELFF
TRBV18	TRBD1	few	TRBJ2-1	TGTGCCAGCTCACTTAATTACCCGGGACAGGGTTTAAATGAGCAGTTCTTC	CASSLNYPGQGLNEQFF
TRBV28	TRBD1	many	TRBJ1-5	TGTGCCAGCAGCCAATCGGACAGGGGGGTAAGGCAGCCCCAGCATTTT	CASSQSDRGVRQPQHF
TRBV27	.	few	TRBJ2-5	TGTGCCAGCAGTTTATCCTGGACTACCCAAGAGACCCAGTACTTC	CASSLSWTTQETQYF
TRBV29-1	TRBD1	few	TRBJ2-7	TGCAGCGTTGAAGCCGGGACAGGGGGTTACGAGCAGTACTTC	CSVEAGTGGYEQYF
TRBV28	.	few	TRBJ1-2	TGTGCCAGCAGTAAATCCGGGAGAACTAACTATGGCTACACCTTC	CASSKSGRTNYGYTF
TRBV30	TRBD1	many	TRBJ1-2	TGTGCCTGGAGTGGGACAGGGCGGTATGGCTACACCTTC	CAWSGTGRYGYTF
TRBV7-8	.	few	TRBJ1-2	TGTGCCAGCAGCTTATTTAGTAATGGCTACACCTTC	CASSLFSNGYTF
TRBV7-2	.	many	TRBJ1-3	TGTGCCAGCAGCGTACGCAGGGCGAGCTCTGGAAACACCATATATTTT	CASSVRRASSGNTIYF
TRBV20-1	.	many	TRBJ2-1	TGCAGTGCTAGAACTCGGAACAATGAGCAGTTCTTC	CSARTRNNEQFF
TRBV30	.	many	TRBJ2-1	TGTGCCTGGAGTGTACCTCGGGGGGCGAGTTACAATGAGCAGTTCTTC	CAWSVPRGASYNEQFF
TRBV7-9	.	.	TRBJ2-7	TGTGCCAGCAGCTATGGAGGGGTAGTTTACGAGCAGTACTTC	CASSYGGVVYEQYF
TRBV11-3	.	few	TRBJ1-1	TGTGCCAGCAGCTTAGTAGGAGATAACACTGAAGCTTTCTTT	CASSLVGDNTEAFF
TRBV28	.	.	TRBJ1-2	TGTGCCAGCAGTTTAGTTAGGGGCGAGACTAACTATGGCTACACCTTC	CASSLVRGETNYGYTF
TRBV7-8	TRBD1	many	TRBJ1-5	TGTGCCAGCAGAAAAAGCAGGGGGTCCCCAACGGTCAATCAGCCCCAGCATTTT	CASRKSRGSPTVNQPQHF
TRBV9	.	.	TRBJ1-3	TGTGCCAGCAGCACCCCGACAGGCACTGGAAACACCATATATTTT	CASSTPTGTGNTIYF
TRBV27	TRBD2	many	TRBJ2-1	TGTGCCAGCAGTCCACGACCCGGACTAGCGGGAGGGTACAATGAGCAGTTCTTC	CASSPRPGLAGGYNEQFF
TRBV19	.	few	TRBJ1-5	TGTGCCAGTAGTATAGTGGGACAGCCCCAGCATTTT	CASSIVGQPQHF
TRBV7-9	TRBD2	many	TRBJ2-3	TGTGCCAGCAGAATCGGACTAGCGGGGGGGTCAGATACGCAGTATTTT	CASRIGLAGGSDTQYF
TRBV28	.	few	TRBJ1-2	TGTGCCAGCAGTTTATCCCTTGGCAGCTATGGCTACACCTTC	CASSLSLGSYGYTF
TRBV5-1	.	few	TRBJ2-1	TGCGCCAGCAGCGGCGCGTTAGCGGACAATGAGCAGTTCTTC	CASSGALADNEQFF
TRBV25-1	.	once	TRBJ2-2	TGTGCCAGCAGTGCCAGAGACACCGGGGAGCTGTTTTTT	CASSARDTGELFF
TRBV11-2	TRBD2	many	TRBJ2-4	TGTGCCAGCAGCTTAGACGGCGGGAGAGTCAAAAACATTCAGTACTTC	CASSLDGGRVKNIQYF
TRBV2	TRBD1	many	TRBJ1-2	TGTGCCAGCACCATTGACAGGGGGCATATCTATGGCTACACCTTC	CASTIDRGHIYGYTF
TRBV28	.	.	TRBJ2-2	TGTGCCAGCAGTTTAGGGCTCGGTAGCGCGAACACCGGGGAGCTGTTTTTT	CASSLGLGSANTGELFF
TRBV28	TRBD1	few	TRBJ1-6	TGTGCCAGCAGTTTAGACAGGGTAGTTAATTCACCCCTCCACTTT	CASSLDRVVNSPLHF
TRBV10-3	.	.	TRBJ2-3	TGTGCCATCAGTGAACTGGCAGGGTCAGATACGCAGTATTTT	CAISELAGSDTQYF
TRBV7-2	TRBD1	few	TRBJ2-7	TGTGCCAGCAGCCGAGGACAGGCCTACGAGCAGTACTTC	CASSRGQAYEQYF
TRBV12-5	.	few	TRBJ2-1	TGTGCTAGTGGTTTCGGAAATTGGGATGAGCAGTTCTTC	CASGFGNWDEQFF
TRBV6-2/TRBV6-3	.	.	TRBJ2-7	TGTGCCAGCAATCGGGGACACCGCTACGAGCAGTACTTC	CASNRGHRYEQYF
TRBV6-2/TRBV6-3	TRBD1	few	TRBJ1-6	TGTGCCAGCATTGAGACAGGGGGCTGGAATTCACCCCTCCACTTT	CASIETGGWNSPLHF
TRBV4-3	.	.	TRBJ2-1	TGCGCCAGCAGCCAATGGGGAGCAGGGGTCGGCAATGACAATGAGCAGTTCTTC	CASSQWGAGVGNDNEQFF
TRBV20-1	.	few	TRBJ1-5	TGCAGTGTCGGCAGGTTAAATCAGCCCCAGCATTTT	CSVGRLNQPQHF
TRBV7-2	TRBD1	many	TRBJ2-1	TGTGCCAGCAGCCCTACAGGGGGCGCCTACAATGAGCAGTTCTTC	CASSPTGGAYNEQFF
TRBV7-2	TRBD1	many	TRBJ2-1	TGTGCCAGCAGCTTAGCCCAGGGGACAGCCTACAATGAGCAGTTCTTC	CASSLAQGTAYNEQFF
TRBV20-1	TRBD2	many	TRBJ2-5	TGCAGTGCTAGCGCCTTTGTAGCGGGAGAGTATCAAGAGACCCAGTACTTC	CSASAFVAGEYQETQYF
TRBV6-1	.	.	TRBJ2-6	TGTGCCAGCAACACCCATGGGACGCCAAAGGGGGCCAACGTCCTGACTTTC	CASNTHGTPKGANVLTF
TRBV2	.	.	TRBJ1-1	TGTGCCGGTACCCCAGAGTCCAACACTGAAGCTTTCTTT	CAGTPESNTEAFF
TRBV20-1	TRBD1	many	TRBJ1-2	TGCAGTGCTAGAGCCGACAAAGACAGGGGATATGGCTACACCTTC	CSARADKDRGYGYTF
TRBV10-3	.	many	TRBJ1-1	TGTGCCATCAGTGAGTCGACTCTGGGGTTGTTCACTGAAGCTTTCTTT	CAISESTLGLFTEAFF
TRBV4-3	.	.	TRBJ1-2	TGCGCCAGCAGCCAAGGACCAGGCGGGGGCTACACCTTC	CASSQGPGGGYTF
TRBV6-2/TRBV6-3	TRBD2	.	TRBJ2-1	TGTGCCAGCTTACGAGCGGGAGGCTCGGTCGGTGAGCAGTTCTTC	CASLRAGGSVGEQFF
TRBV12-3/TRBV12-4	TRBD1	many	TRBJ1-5	TGTGCCAGCAGCTTGAGGGACAGAGGCAATCAGCCCCAGCATTTT	CASSLRDRGNQPQHF